What follows are 8 T cell receptor beta chains derived from one specimen sequenced in a study of T cells after somatic rescue of genetic block. TCRdb's copy holds only in-frame clones and misses some; the assay was immunoSEQ multiplex PCR. This table has under 150,000 clones, around nine tenths appearing once. The material sequenced was peripheral blood mononuclear cells (PBMCs). These receptors were obtained from a woman aged 18-29 years.

The chain couples TRBV4-2 to TRBJ2-7; 10 nucleotides agree with TRBD1. The germline V gene has CDR1 LGHNA and CDR2 YNFKEQ. The length of the CDR3 is 16 residues. Losses at the gene ends were 4 bases for V and 1 base for J; bases not matched to a gene: 7. This CDR3 reads CASSRSTGGPSYEQYF. In nucleotides, the CDR3 is TGTGCCAGCAGCCGCTCGACAGGGGGCCCGTCCTACGAGCAGTACTTC.

This chain joins TRBV19 and TRBJ1-2; weak D call: TRBD1 (5 bases). In germline, CDR1 is LNHDA, CDR2 SQIVND (reference sequence). Between the trimmed V and J ends, which lost 7 bases and 0 bases, there was a span of 12 bases. The CDR3 has 14 residues. This CDR3 is CASTLGGANYGYTF. The CDR3 DNA follows: TGTGCCAGTACCCTCGGGGGGGCTAACTATGGCTACACCTTC.

The rearrangement uses TRBV7-9 and TRBJ1-4, with 7 bases identical to TRBD1. In germline, CDR1 is SEHNR, CDR2 FQNEAQ (reference sequence). There are 15 residues in the CDR3. V shed 4 bases, J shed 8 bases, and the junction held 10 bases outside the gene matches. CDR3 in DNA: TGTGCCAGCAGCTCCTACCGACAGGGCGTGGAAAAACTGTTTTTT. Protein: CASSSYRQGVEKLFF.

Only one count was recorded for this clone. The V and J genes are TRBV7-7 and TRBJ2-5; 9 bases agree with TRBD2. This CDR3 has 15 amino acids. Germline V gene sequence: CDR1 SSHAT, CDR2 FNYEAQ (reference sequence). Unmatched junction bases numbered 4, after V lost 0 bases and J lost 5 bases. CDR3 coding DNA: TGTGCCAGCAGCTTAGCGGGACTAGCCGGCGAGACCCAGTACTTC. This gives the protein CASSLAGLAGETQYF. Using reference TRBV7-7 and TRBJ2-5 for the parts outside the CDR3, the full variable domain is GAGVSQSPRYKVTKRGQDVTLRCDPISSHATLYWYQQALGQGPEFLTYFNYEAQPDKSGLPSDRFSAERPEGSISTLTIQRTEQRDSAMYRCASSLAGLAGETQYFGPGTRLLVL.

The chain recombines TRBV29-1 with TRBJ2-3; D may be TRBD2 (6 bases). V lost 7 bases and J 2 bases, leaving 16 bases between the germline ends. The CDR3 loop spans 14 amino acids. CDR1 is SQVTM, CDR2 ANQGSEA, per germline. CDR3 loop: CSASGVLLTDTQYF. The CDR3 DNA sequence: TGCAGCGCCTCGGGAGTATTACTCACAGATACGCAGTATTTT.

This sequence joins TRBV7-2 and TRBJ2-7, with TRBD2 matching 15 bases. This CDR3 is built from 19 residues. V shed 0 bases, J shed 5 bases, and the junction held 11 bases outside the gene matches. Germline loops: CDR1 SGHTA, CDR2 FQGNSA. This chain's CDR3 is CASSLALGLAGGHADEQYF. Written as DNA, the CDR3 is TGTGCCAGCAGCTTAGCATTGGGACTAGCGGGGGGTCACGCAGACGAGCAGTACTTC.

V is TRBV18 and J is TRBJ1-6; tentatively, D is TRBD1 (5 bases). CDR1 is KGHSH and CDR2 is LQKENI in the germline V gene. The V gene lost 3 bases and the J gene lost 9 bases, with 15 bases spanning the gap. The CDR3 length is 15 residues. In DNA, the CDR3 is TGTGCCAGCTCACCGCGGAGAATAGGGACTTCACCCCTCCACTTT. Protein sequence: CASSPRRIGTSPLHF.

This rearrangement joins TRBV27 to TRBJ1-4; no definite D call. This CDR3 is 14 amino acids long. CDR1 is MNHEY, CDR2 SMNVEV, per germline (reference sequence). Trimming took 4 bases from V and 0 from J, leaving 6 bases between them. In nucleotides, the CDR3 is TGTGCCAGCAGTTCGGTAGCAACTAATGAAAAACTGTTTTTT. This encodes CASSSVATNEKLFF.